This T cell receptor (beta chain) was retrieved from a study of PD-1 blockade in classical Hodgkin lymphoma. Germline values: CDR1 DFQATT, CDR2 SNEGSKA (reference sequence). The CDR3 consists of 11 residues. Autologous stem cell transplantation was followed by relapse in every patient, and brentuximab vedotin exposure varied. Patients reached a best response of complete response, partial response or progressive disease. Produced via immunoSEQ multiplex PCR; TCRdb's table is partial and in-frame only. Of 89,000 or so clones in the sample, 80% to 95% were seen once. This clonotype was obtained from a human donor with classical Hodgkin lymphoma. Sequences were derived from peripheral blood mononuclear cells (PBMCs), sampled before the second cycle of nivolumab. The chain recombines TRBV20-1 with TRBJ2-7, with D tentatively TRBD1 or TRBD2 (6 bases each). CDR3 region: CSGGGYDEQYF. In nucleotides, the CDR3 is TGCAGCGGAGGGGGGTACGACGAGCAGTACTTC.